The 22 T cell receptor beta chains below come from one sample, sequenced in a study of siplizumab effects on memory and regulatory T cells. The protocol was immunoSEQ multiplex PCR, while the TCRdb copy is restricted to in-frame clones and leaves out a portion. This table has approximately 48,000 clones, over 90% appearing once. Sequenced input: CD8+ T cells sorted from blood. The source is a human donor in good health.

The CDR3 DNA is TGCGCCAGCAGCTTGGTAGCGGGACAGAGTTACGAGCAGTACTTC. Amino acid sequence: CASSLVAGQSYEQYF. The chain has TRBV5-1 and TRBJ2-7; tentative D call: TRBD2 (8 bases). CDR1 is SGHRS and CDR2 is YFSETQ in the germline V gene. The CDR3 extends over 15 amino acids. V lost 0 bases to trimming and J lost 4 bases, with 14 bases between them.

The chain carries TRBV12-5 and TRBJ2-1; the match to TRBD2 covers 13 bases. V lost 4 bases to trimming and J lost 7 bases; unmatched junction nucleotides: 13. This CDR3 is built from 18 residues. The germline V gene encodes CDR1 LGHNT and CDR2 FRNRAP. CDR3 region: CASGSTTQLAGGLNEQFF. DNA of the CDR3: TGTGCTAGTGGTTCCACCACTCAACTAGCGGGAGGGTTGAATGAGCAGTTCTTC.

The CDR3 protein is CASSLPPIAGIYNEQFF. The CDR3 region has the DNA TGTGCCAGCAGTCTCCCACCTATAGCGGGCATCTACAATGAGCAGTTCTTC. The gene calls are TRBV27 and TRBJ2-1, with 7 bases identical to TRBD2. The CDR3 totals 17 residues. Per the germline V gene, CDR1 is MNHEY and CDR2 is SMNVEV (reference sequence). Trimming cost V 5 bases and J 3 bases; bases outside gene matches: 13.

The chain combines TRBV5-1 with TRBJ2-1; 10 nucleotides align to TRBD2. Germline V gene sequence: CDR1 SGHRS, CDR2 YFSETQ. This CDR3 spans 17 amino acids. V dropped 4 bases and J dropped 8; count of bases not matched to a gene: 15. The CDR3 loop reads CASSPRSSSGSSYEQFF. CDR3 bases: TGCGCCAGCAGCCCGCGGAGTTCTAGCGGGAGTAGCTATGAGCAGTTCTTC.

CDR3 coding DNA: TGTGCCAGCAGCTTAGGTGCAGGGGCTCGCGAGCAGTACTTC. Encoded protein: CASSLGAGAREQYF. V is TRBV7-9 and J is TRBJ2-7; tentative D call: TRBD1 (6 bases). This CDR3 contains 14 residues. Germline V gives CDR1 SEHNR, CDR2 FQNEAQ (reference sequence). V was shortened by 1 base and J by 6 bases, with 13 bases between the two germline ends. The complete variable domain, with remaining parts taken from reference TRBV7-9 and TRBJ2-7, reads DTGVSQNPRHKITKRGQNVTFRCDPISEHNRLYWYRQTLGQGPEFLTYFQNEAQLEKSRLLSDRFSAERPKGSFSTLEIQRTEQGDSAMYLCASSLGAGAREQYFGPGTRLTVT.

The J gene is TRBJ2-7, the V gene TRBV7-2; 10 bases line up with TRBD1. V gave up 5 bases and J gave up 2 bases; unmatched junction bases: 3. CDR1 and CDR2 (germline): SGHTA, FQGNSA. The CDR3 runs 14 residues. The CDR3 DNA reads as TGTGCCAGCAGCGCAGGGACAGGGGCCTACGAGCAGTACTTC. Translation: CASSAGTGAYEQYF.

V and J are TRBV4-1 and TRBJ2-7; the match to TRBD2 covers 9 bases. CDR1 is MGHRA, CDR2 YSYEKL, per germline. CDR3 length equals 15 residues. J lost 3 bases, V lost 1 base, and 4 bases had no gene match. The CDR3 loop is CASSQVLAGNYEQYF. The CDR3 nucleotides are TGCGCCAGCAGCCAAGTGCTAGCGGGGAACTACGAGCAGTACTTC.

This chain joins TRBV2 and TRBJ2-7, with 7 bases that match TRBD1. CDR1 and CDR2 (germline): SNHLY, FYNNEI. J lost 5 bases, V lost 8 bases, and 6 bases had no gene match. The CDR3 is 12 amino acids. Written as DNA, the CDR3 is TGTGCCAGCGTGAGACAGGGAAACGAGCAGTACTTC. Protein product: CASVRQGNEQYF.

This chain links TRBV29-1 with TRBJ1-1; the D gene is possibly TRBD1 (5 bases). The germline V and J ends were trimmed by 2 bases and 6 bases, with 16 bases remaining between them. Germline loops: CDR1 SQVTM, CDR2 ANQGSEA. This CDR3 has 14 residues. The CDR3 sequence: CSVELARLGPEAFF. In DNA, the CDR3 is TGCAGCGTTGAACTGGCGCGGTTGGGGCCTGAAGCTTTCTTT.

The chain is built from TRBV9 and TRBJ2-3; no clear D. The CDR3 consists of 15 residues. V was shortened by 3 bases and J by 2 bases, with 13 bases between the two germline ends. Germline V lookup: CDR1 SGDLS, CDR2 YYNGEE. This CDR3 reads CASSEATAITDTQYF. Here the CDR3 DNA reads TGTGCCAGCAGCGAAGCTACTGCGATCACAGATACGCAGTATTTT.

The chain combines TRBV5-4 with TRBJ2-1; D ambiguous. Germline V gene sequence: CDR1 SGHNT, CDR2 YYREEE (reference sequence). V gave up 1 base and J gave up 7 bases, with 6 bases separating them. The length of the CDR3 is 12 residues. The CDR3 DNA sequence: TGTGCCAGCAGCTTGCATTATAATGAGCAGTTCTTC. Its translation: CASSLHYNEQFF.

DNA for the CDR3: TGCGCCAGCAGCCAAGAGGGAGTTTCCTACGAGCAGTACTTC. Its protein product is CASSQEGVSYEQYF. The rearrangement joins TRBV4-1 to TRBJ2-7; possibly TRBD2 for D (5 bases). This CDR3 has 14 residues. CDR1 is MGHRA, CDR2 YSYEKL, per germline. Trimming took off 0 bases at V and 1 base at J, with 7 bases between the two ends.

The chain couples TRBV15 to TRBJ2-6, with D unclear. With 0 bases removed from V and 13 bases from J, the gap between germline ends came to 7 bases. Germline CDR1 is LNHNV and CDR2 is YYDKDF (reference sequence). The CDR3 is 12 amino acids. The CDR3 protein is CATSREGKVLTF. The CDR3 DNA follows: TGTGCCACCAGCAGAGAGGGAAAAGTCCTGACTTTC.

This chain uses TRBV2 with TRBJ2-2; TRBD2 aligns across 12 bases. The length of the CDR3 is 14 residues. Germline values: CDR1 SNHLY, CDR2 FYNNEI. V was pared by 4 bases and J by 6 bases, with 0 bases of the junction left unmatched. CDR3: CASSGLAGAGELFF. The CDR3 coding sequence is TGTGCCAGCAGTGGACTAGCGGGAGCCGGGGAGCTGTTTTTT.

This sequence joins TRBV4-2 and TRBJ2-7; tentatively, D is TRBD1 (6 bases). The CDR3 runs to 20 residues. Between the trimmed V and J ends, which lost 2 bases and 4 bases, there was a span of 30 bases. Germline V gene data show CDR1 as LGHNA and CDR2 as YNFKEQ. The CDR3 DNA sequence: TGTGCCAGCAGCCAAATTAGAATCGGGACACCTCATAGATCCCCTTACGAGCAGTACTTC. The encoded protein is CASSQIRIGTPHRSPYEQYF.

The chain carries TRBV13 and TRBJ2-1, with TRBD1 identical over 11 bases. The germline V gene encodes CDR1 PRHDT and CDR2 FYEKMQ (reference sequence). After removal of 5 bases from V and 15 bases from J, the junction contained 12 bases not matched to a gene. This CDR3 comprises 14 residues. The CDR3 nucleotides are TGTGCCAGCAGCGAGGACAGGGGGCGAGCGTCGCGGTTCTTC. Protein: CASSEDRGRASRFF.

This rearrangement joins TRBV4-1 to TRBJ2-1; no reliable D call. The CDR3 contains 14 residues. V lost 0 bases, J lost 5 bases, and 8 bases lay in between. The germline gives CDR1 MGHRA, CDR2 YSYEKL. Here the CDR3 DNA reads TGCGCCAGCAGCCAAGACTCACTTGACAATGAGCAGTTCTTC. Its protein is CASSQDSLDNEQFF.

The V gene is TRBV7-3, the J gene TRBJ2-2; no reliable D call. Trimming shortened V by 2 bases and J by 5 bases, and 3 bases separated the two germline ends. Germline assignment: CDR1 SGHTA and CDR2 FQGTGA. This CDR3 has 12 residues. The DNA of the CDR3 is TGTGCCAGCAGCTTAGGGACCGGGGAGCTGTTTTTT. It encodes CASSLGTGELFF. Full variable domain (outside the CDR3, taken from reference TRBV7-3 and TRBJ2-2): GAGVSQTPSNKVTEKGKYVELRCDPISGHTALYWYRQSLGQGPEFLIYFQGTGAADDSGLPNDRFFAVRPEGSVSTLKIQRTERGDSAVYLCASSLGTGELFFGEGSRLTVL.

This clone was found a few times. CDR3: CASSQEDSLSGANVLTF. The CDR3 region has the DNA TGCGCCAGCAGCCAAGAAGATTCGCTGAGCGGGGCCAACGTCCTGACTTTC. The chain combines TRBV4-1 with TRBJ2-6; D is uncertain. With 0 bases removed from V and 4 bases from J, the gap between germline ends came to 13 bases. There are 17 residues in the CDR3. Germline CDR1 and CDR2: MGHRA and YSYEKL.

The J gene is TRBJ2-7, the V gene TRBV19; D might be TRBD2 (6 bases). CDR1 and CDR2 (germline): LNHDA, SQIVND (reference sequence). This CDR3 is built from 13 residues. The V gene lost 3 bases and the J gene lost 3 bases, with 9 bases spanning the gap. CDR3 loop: CASSMGGNYEQYF. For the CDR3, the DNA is TGTGCCAGTAGTATGGGAGGAAACTACGAGCAGTACTTC.

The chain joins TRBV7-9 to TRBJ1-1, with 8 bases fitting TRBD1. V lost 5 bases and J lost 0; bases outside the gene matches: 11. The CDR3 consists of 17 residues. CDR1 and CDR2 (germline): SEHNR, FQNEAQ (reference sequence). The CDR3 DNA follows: TGTGCCAGCAGCCAACAACCAGGGGGCGATTTGAACACTGAAGCTTTCTTT. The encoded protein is CASSQQPGGDLNTEAFF.

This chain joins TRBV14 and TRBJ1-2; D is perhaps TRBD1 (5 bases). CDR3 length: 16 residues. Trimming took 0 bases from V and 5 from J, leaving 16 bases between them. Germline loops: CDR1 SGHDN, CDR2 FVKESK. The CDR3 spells CASSQEPRGGLYGYTF. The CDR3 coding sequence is TGTGCCAGCAGCCAAGAACCTCGGGGCGGGCTTTATGGCTACACCTTC.